The rows below give T cell receptor beta chains drawn from one sample of a study of T-cell memory formation after mild COVID-19. TCRdb itself ran the 5' RACE reads through MiXCR, one entry per CDR3 protein. The sample holds fewer than 600,000 distinct CDR3 sequences; less than 25% are singletons and the top ten take 8.4%. The sample consisted of PBMCs or a T cell subset sorted from them (not recorded which). These receptors came from an adult woman who had mild COVID-19 (a few samples of this study predate the infection). Cell type and time point are not known. CDR3s leave out the opening cysteine and the closing phenylalanine or tryptophan. Fields, in order: V gene, J gene, D gene, CDR3 protein. D genes are given only for firm matches.

TRBV20-1	TRBJ2-2	TRBD2	SALRAGANTGELF
TRBV7-9	TRBJ2-3	TRBD2	ASSDSSGRPGDTQY
TRBV2	TRBJ2-3	NA	ASSGQRTVSTDTQY
TRBV2	TRBJ1-2	NA	ASSVLVGASGYT
TRBV15	TRBJ2-1	NA	ATSRDLSAYNEQF
TRBV5-1	TRBJ1-1	NA	ASRHNGQGTEAF
TRBV12-3/TRBV12-4	TRBJ1-4	TRBD1	ASSLFLGTVLTRGYEKLF
TRBV3-1	TRBJ2-2	NA	ASSPSRAGELF
TRBV5-5	TRBJ1-1	NA	ASSFPGLSEAF
TRBV27	TRBJ2-7	TRBD1	ASSWYQGAYEQY
TRBV3-1	TRBJ1-1	NA	ASSQGVSKAF
TRBV20-1	TRBJ2-5	TRBD2	SARYMRGGDWETQY
TRBV12-3/TRBV12-4	TRBJ1-4	NA	ASRPGALNEKLF
TRBV20-1	TRBJ1-2	NA	SARELTGLGYGYT
TRBV15	TRBJ1-1	NA	ATSARGTNTEAF
TRBV5-1	TRBJ2-7	TRBD1	ASSFGTGKFEQY
TRBV2	TRBJ2-1	TRBD2	ASRDTSGAHNEQF
TRBV13	TRBJ2-3	NA	ATSEGGGPDTQY
TRBV6-1	TRBJ2-7	TRBD1	ASSPRTGEIYEQY
TRBV20-1	TRBJ2-5	NA	SAREGGVGTQY
TRBV24-1	TRBJ2-7	TRBD2	ATSEAGGPYEQY
TRBV7-6	TRBJ2-7	TRBD1	ASSPTGTGNEQY
TRBV7-9	TRBJ2-3	NA	ASSTGIGTDTQY
TRBV7-9	TRBJ2-1	TRBD1	ASSRGQGGVDEQF
TRBV12-3/TRBV12-4	TRBJ2-7	NA	ASSYARGYEQY
TRBV20-1	TRBJ2-7	NA	SARVGGTLTYEQY
TRBV7-2	TRBJ2-7	NA	ASSSNLVEQY
TRBV7-9	TRBJ1-3	NA	ASSIQGNTIY
TRBV19	TRBJ2-7	NA	ASSIASHPGEQY
TRBV18	TRBJ2-7	TRBD1	ASSPGQGANYEQY
TRBV29-1	TRBJ2-3	NA	SAGLGTDTQY
TRBV18	TRBJ2-7	NA	ASFPADPSSEQY
TRBV27	TRBJ2-3	NA	ASSGTGRGFSRVSTDTQY
TRBV7-2	TRBJ2-1	TRBD2	ASTPTRVAGEQF
TRBV27	TRBJ1-2	NA	ASSPGRSYGYT
TRBV11-1	TRBJ2-7	TRBD2	ASSILSGLGVPYEQY
TRBV5-1	TRBJ2-2	TRBD2	ASSLRLAGATGELF
TRBV7-9	TRBJ2-5	NA	ASSLALFGTETQY
TRBV5-6	TRBJ2-2	TRBD2	ASSLGLAGTTGELF
TRBV11-2	TRBJ1-1	NA	ASSRPGSGTEAF
TRBV6-2/TRBV6-3	TRBJ2-1	TRBD2	ASSYSPSGLTYNEQF
TRBV12-5	TRBJ2-4	TRBD2	ASGLSPRGGLAAPKNIQY
TRBV23-1	TRBJ2-5	NA	ASSAGLGGVEETQY
TRBV7-2	TRBJ1-2	TRBD1	ASSPRTGRGYGYT
TRBV18	TRBJ2-7	NA	ASPRFDRDPYEQY
TRBV7-9	TRBJ2-5	TRBD2	ASSLVRWTSPTEETQY